This T cell receptor (beta chain) came from a study of regulatory T cells in long-lasting Graves disease. For the study at large: Patients newly diagnosed with Graves' had been on antithyroid drugs for under 3 months. General study results and limits: Compared with new cases, persistent Graves' patients showed reduced TCR diversity.

The V gene lost 3 bases and the J gene lost 0 bases, with 16 bases spanning the gap. Germline CDR1 SQVTM, CDR2 ANQGSEA. This CDR3 region has 16 residues. With regard to this clonotype: The antigen is not known.

Arm-PCR of CDR3 regions with iRepertoire HTBI primers generated TCR beta libraries. TCRdb reanalysed the multiplex PCR reads using MiXCR and keeps one entry per CDR3 protein. Of about 440,000 distinct CDR3 sequences listed, less than 20% are singletons. Time point specified: newly diagnosed GD, antithyroid drugs for less than 3 months. Isolated PBMC RNA provided the starting material for the TCR library. The same sample was also studied in work on T cells in Graves' hyperthyroidism and ophthalmopathy. That source reports: Ophthalmopathy stood apart from stable hyperthyroidism in a 13 V-J model.

The clonotype comes from a young woman with Graves disease. The material was peripheral blood mononuclear cells (PBMCs), obtained at new diagnosis, from a patient treated with antithyroid drugs. The chain is built from TRBV29-1 and TRBJ2-3, with D perhaps TRBD1 (6 bases). CDR3 nucleotides: TGCAGCGTTGACCCTGCGACAGGCTTAAGCACAGATACGCAGTATTTT. Encoded protein: CSVDPATGLSTDTQYF.